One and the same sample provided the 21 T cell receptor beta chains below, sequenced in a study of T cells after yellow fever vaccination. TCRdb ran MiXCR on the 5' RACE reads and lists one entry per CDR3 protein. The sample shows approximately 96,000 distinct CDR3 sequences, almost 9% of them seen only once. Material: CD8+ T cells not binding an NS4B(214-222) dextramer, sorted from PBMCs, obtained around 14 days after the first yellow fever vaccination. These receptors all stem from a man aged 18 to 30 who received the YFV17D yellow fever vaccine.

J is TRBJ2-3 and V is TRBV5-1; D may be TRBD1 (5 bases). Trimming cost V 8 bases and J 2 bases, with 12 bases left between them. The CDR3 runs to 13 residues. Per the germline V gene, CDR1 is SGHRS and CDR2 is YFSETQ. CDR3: CARLQGLTDTQYF. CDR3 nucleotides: TGCGCCAGACTTCAGGGCCTCACAGATACGCAGTATTTT. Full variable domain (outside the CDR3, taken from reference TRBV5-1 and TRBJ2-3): KAGVTQTPRYLIKTRGQQVTLSCSPISGHRSVSWYQQTPGQGLQFLFEYFSETQRNKGNFPGRFSGRQFSNSRSEMNVSTLELGDSALYLCARLQGLTDTQYFGPGTRLTVL.

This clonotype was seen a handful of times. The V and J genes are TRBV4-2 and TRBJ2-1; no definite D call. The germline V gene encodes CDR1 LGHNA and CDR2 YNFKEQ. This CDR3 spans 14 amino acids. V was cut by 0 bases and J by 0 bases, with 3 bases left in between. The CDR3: CASSQDPSYNEQFF. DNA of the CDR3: TGTGCCAGCAGCCAAGATCCCTCCTACAATGAGCAGTTCTTC.

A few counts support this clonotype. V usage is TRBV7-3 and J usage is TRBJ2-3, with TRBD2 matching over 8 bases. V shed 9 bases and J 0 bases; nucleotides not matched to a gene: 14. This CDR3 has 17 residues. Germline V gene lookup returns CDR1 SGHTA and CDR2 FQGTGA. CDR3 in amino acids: CASRLTLAGSSTDTQYF. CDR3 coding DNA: TGTGCCAGTCGCCTCACGTTAGCGGGGTCTAGCACAGATACGCAGTATTTT.

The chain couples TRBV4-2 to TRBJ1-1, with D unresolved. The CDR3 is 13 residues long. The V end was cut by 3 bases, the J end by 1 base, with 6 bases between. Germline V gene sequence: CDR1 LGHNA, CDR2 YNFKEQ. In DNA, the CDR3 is TGTGCCAGCAGCCAGGGCACGAACACTGAAGCTTTCTTT. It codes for CASSQGTNTEAFF.

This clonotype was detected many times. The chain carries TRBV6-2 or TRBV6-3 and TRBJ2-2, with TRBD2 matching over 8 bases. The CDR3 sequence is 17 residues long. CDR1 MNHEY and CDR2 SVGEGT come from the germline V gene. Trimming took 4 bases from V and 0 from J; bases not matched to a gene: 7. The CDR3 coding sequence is TGTGCCAGCAGTTCCCTCTCACTAGCGGCGAACACCGGGGAGCTGTTTTTT. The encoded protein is CASSSLSLAANTGELFF.

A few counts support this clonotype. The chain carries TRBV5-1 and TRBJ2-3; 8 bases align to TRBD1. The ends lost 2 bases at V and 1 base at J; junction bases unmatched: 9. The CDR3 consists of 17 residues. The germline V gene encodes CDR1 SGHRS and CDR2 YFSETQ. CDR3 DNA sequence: TGCGCCAGCAGCTTCCTGCGGACAGGGTCGGGCACAGATACGCAGTATTTT. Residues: CASSFLRTGSGTDTQYF.

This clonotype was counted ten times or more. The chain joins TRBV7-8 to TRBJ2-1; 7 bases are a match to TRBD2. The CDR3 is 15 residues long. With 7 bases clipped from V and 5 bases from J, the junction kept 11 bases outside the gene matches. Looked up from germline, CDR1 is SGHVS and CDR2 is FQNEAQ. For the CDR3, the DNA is TGTGCCAGCATCGTCGGGTCTAGCGGAGACAATGAGCAGTTCTTC. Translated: CASIVGSSGDNEQFF.

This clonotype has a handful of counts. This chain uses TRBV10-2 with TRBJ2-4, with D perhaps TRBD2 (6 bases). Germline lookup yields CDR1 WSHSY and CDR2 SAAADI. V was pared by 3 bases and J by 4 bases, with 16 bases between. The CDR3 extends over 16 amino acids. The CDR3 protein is CASSDTREVGKNIQYF. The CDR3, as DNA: TGCGCCAGCAGTGATACCAGGGAGGTCGGTAAAAACATTCAGTACTTC.

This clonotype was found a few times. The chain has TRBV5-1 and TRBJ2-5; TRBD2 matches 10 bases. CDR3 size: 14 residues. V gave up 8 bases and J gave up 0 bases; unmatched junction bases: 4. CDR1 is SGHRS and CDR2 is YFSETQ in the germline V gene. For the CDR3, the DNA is TGCGCCAGTCGGCTAGCGGGGGACCAAGAGACCCAGTACTTC. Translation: CASRLAGDQETQYF.

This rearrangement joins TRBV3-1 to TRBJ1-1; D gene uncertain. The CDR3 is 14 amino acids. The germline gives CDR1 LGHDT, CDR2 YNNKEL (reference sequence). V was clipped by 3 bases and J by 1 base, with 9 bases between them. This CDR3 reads CASSHSDGNTEAFF. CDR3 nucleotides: TGTGCCAGCAGCCATTCAGATGGGAACACTGAAGCTTTCTTT.

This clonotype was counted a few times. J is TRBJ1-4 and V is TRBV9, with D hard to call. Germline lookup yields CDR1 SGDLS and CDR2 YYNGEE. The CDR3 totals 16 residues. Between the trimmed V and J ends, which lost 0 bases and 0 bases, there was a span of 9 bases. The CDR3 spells CASSVGWDTTNEKLFF. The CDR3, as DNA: TGTGCCAGCAGCGTAGGGTGGGATACAACTAATGAAAAACTGTTTTTT.

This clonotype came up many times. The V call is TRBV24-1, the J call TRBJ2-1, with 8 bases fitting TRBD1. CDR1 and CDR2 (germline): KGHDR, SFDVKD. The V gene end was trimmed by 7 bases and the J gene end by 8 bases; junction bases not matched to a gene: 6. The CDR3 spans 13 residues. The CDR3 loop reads CATRAQGVDEQFF. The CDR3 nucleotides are TGTGCCACCAGAGCACAGGGGGTCGATGAGCAGTTCTTC.

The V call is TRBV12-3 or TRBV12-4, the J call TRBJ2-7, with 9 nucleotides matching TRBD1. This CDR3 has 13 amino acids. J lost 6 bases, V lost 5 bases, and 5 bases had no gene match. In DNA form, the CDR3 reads TGTGCCAGCAGTCCGGGACAGGGAGTCGAGCAGTACTTC. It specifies CASSPGQGVEQYF.

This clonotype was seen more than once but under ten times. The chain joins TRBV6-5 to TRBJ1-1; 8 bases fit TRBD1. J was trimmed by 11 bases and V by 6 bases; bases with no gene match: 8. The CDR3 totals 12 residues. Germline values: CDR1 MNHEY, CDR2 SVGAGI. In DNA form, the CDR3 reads TGTGCCAGCAGAACGACAGGGGCTTCGGCTTTCTTT. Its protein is CASRTTGASAFF.

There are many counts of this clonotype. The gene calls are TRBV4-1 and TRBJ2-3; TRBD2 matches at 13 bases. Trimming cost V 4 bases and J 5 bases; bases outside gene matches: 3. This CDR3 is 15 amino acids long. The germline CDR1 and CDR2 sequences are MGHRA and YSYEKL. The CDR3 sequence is CASSLGLAGLDTQYF. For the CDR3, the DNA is TGCGCCAGCAGCCTGGGACTAGCGGGGCTAGATACGCAGTATTTT.

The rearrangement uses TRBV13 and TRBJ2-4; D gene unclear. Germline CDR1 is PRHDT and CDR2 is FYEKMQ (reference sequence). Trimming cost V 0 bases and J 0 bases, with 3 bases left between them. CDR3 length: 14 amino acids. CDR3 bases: TGTGCCAGCAGCTTAGGCCGAGCCAAAAACATTCAGTACTTC. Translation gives CASSLGRAKNIQYF.

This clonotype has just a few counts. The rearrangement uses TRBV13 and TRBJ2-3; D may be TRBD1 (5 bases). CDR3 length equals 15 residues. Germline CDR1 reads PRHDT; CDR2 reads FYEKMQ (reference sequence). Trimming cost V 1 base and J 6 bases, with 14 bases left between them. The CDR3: CASSLVGRAPDTQYF. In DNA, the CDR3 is TGTGCCAGCAGCTTAGTCGGCAGGGCTCCCGATACGCAGTATTTT. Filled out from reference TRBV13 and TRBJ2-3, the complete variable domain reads AAGVIQSPRHLIKEKRETATLKCYPIPRHDTVYWYQQGPGQDPQFLISFYEKMQSDKGSIPDRFSAQQFSDYHSELNMSSLELGDSALYFCASSLVGRAPDTQYFGPGTRLTVL.

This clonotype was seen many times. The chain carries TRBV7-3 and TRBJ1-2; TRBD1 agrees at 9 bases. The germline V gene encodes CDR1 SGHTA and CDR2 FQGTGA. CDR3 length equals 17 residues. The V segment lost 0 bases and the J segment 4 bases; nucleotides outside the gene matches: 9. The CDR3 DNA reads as TGTGCCAGCAGCTTAACCTCCAGACAGGGGGGGGTCTATGGCTACACCTTC. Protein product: CASSLTSRQGGVYGYTF.

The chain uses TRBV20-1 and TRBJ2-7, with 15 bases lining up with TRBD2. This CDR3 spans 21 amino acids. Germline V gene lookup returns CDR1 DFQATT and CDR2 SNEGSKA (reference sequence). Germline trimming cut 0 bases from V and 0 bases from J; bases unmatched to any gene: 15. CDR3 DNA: TGCAGTGCTAGAGATCGTCGGAAGCTCGGGACTAGCGGGGGGCGCTCCTACGAGCAGTACTTC. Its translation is CSARDRRKLGTSGGRSYEQYF.

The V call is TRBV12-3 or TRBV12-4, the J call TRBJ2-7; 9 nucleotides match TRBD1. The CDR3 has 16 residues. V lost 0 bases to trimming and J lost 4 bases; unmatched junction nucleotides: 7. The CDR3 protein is CASSLAGQGSEYEQYV. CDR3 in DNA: TGTGCCAGCAGTTTAGCCGGACAGGGGTCAGAATACGAGCAGTACGTC.

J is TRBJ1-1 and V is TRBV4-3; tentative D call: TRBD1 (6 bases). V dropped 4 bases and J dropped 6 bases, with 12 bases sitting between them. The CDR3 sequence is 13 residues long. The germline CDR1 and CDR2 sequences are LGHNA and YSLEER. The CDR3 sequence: CASSPNRVAEAFF. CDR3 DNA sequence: TGCGCCAGCAGCCCCAACAGGGTCGCTGAAGCTTTCTTT.